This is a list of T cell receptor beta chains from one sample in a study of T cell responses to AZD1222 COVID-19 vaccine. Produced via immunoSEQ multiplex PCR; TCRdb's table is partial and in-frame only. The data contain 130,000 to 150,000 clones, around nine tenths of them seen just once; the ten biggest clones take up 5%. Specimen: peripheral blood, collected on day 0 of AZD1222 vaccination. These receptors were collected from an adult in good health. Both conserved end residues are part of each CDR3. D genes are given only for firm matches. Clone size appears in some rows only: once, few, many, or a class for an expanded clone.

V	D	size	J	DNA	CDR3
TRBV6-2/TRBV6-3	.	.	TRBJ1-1	TGTGCCAGCAGTTTCGGGCCCAACACTGAAGCTTTCTTT	CASSFGPNTEAFF
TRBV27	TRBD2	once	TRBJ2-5	TGTGCCAGCAGTTTAAATCCTAGCGGGATACAAGAGACCCAGTACTTC	CASSLNPSGIQETQYF
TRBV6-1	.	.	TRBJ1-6	TGTGCCAGCAGTGATCCGGTTGGCCGGCGGGGGTCACCCCTCCACTTT	CASSDPVGRRGSPLHF
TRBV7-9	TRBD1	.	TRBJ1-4	TGTGCCAGCAGCTTAAAACAGGGGGCGGCTAATGAAAAACTGTTTTTT	CASSLKQGAANEKLFF
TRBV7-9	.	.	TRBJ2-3	TGTGCCAGCAGCCCCCCAGGGGGGACAGATACGCAGTATTTT	CASSPPGGTDTQYF
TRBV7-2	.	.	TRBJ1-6	TGTGCCAGCAGCTTTGGCCGGAGGGCGAGTAATTCACCCCTCCACTTT	CASSFGRRASNSPLHF
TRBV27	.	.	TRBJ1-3	TGTGCCAGCAGTCGCGGAGGGAATGTTGGAAACACCATATATTTT	CASSRGGNVGNTIYF
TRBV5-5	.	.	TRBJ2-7	TGTGCCAGCAGCTTGGTGACGGAATACGAGCAGTACTTC	CASSLVTEYEQYF
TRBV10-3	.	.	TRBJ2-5	TGTGCCATCAGGGCCGGACAGGGAGGGGAGACCCAGTACTTC	CAIRAGQGGETQYF
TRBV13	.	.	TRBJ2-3	TGTGCCAGCAGCCTTAGCACAGATACGCAGTATTTT	CASSLSTDTQYF
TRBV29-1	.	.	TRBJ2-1	TGCAGCGTTGTGATGGTAGGCGAGCAGTTCTTC	CSVVMVGEQFF
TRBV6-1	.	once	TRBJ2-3	TGTGCCAGCAGTGAAGCTGCCGGGGGGCATGCGGATACGCAGTATTTT	CASSEAAGGHADTQYF
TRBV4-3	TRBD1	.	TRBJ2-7	TGCGCCAGCAGCCTGGCGACAGGGAAGTCCGAGCAGTACTTC	CASSLATGKSEQYF
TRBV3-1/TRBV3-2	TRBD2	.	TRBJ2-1	TGTGCCAGCAGCCAAGCCCTAGCGGGAGGGGGAGAGCAGTTCTTC	CASSQALAGGGEQFF
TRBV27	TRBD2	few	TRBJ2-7	TGTGCCAGCAGGGGACTAGCGGGACCCTACGAGCAGTACTTC	CASRGLAGPYEQYF
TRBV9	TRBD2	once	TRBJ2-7	TGTGCCAGCAGCCTTGGACTAGCGGGAGCCTACGAGCAGTACTTC	CASSLGLAGAYEQYF
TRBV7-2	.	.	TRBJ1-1	TGTGCCAGCAGCAAGATCAGTGGTGTGAACACTGAAGCTTTCTTT	CASSKISGVNTEAFF
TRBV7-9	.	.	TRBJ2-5	TGTGCCAGCAGCTCCTACAGGGGGGGGCTCCAAGAGACCCAGTACTTC	CASSSYRGGLQETQYF
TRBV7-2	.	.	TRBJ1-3	TGTGCCAGCAGCCTACAGTATGGAAACACCATATATTTT	CASSLQYGNTIYF
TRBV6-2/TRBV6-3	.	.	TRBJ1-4	TGTGCCAGCAGTTACTCTGCGCGTGAAAAACTGTTTTTT	CASSYSAREKLFF
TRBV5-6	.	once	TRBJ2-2	TGTGCCAGCAGCTTGGCCACCGGGGAGCTGTTTTTT	CASSLATGELFF
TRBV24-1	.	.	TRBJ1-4	TGTGCCACCAGTGATCCGGGACAAGCGAGTGAAAAACTGTTTTTT	CATSDPGQASEKLFF
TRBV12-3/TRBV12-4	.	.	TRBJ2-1	TGTGCCAGCAGTCCCCGAGATATCAAAGAGCAGTTCTTC	CASSPRDIKEQFF
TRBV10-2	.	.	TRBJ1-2	TGCGCCAGCAGTTCTGGGGGGGGAGGAATAGCTAACTATGGCTACACCTTC	CASSSGGGGIANYGYTF
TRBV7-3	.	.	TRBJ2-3	TGTGCCAGCAGCTTAGGAGACGACACAGATACGCAGTATTTT	CASSLGDDTDTQYF
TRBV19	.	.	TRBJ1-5	TGTGCCAGTAGTATCGCAGGGCTCTACAATCAGCCCCAGCATTTT	CASSIAGLYNQPQHF
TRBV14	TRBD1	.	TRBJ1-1	TGTGCCAGCAGCCCGCCAGGGGGGTACACTGAAGCTTTCTTT	CASSPPGGYTEAFF
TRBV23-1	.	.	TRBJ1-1	TGCGCCAGCAGTCAAAGGCAGGGAGGCGTCACTGAAGCTTTCTTT	CASSQRQGGVTEAFF
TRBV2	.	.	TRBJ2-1	TGTGCCAGCAGCAGGGTGACGGGACGTAGCAATGAGCAGTTCTTC	CASSRVTGRSNEQFF
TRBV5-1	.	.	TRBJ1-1	TGCGCCAGCAGCGCCCTCGATGGGAAGGCTGAAGCTTTCTTT	CASSALDGKAEAFF
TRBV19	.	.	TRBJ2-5	TGTGCCAGTAGTATGAGCGTACAAGAAACCCAGTACTTC	CASSMSVQETQYF
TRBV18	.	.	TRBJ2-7	TGTGCCAGCTCAACCGGGAGCTCCAACGAGCAGTACTTC	CASSTGSSNEQYF
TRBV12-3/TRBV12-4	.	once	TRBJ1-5	TGTGCCAGCAGCCCCGGTCCAGGTCAGCCCCAGCATTTT	CASSPGPGQPQHF
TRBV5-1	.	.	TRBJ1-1	TGCGCCAGCAGCTTGGCGGTAGGGAACACTGAAGCTTTCTTT	CASSLAVGNTEAFF
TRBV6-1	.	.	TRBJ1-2	TGTGCCAGCAGTGAATTCGGGACCTATGGCTACACCTTC	CASSEFGTYGYTF
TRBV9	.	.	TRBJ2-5	TGTGCCAGCAGCCTCTCGTGGGTCCAAGAGACCCAGTACTTC	CASSLSWVQETQYF
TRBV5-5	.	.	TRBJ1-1	TGTGCCAGCAGCTTGACGGACACTGAAGCTTTCTTT	CASSLTDTEAFF
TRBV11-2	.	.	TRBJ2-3	TGTGCCAGCAGCTCACGCCCCCAGGCAGATACGCAGTATTTT	CASSSRPQADTQYF
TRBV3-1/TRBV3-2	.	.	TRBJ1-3	TGTGCCAGCAGCCAAGTCGACTCTGGAAACACCATATATTTT	CASSQVDSGNTIYF
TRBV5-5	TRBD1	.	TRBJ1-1	TGTGCCAGCAGCCCCTTGACAGGGGTCAACACTGAAGCTTTCTTT	CASSPLTGVNTEAFF
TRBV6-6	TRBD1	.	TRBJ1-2	TGTGCCAGCAGTCCTACAGGGGAATATGGCTACACCTTC	CASSPTGEYGYTF
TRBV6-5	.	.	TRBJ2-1	TGTGCCAGCAGACAGGGCAATGAGCAGTTCTTC	CASRQGNEQFF
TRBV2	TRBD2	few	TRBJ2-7	TGTGCCAGCAGTGCAGGGACTAGCGGGAGGGCCTACGAGCAGTACTTC	CASSAGTSGRAYEQYF
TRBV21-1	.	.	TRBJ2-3	TGTGCCAGCAGCATGCGATACAGGGGTTTCACAGATACGCAGTATTTT	CASSMRYRGFTDTQYF
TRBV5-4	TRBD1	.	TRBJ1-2	TGTGCCGTCACAGGGGCCCCTAACTATGGCTACACCTTC	CAVTGAPNYGYTF
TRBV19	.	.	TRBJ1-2	TGTGCCAGTAGTATAGCCGCCGGCGCCTATGGCTACACCTTC	CASSIAAGAYGYTF
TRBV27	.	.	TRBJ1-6	TGTGCCAGCACCCCCCAGGGAGGGACTGGTTCACCCCTCCACTTT	CASTPQGGTGSPLHF
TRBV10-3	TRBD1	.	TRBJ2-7	TGTGCCATCAGTGACCCCGAGAGGCCAGGGGGAGCTTACGAGCAGTACTTC	CAISDPERPGGAYEQYF
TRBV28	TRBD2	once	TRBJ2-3	TGTGCCAGCGCTCTAGCGGGAGTCGCAGATACGCAGTATTTT	CASALAGVADTQYF
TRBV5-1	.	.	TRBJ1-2	TGCGCCAGCAGCCTGGTTAGCGGGAACTATGGCTACACCTTC	CASSLVSGNYGYTF
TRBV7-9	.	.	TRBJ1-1	TGTGCCAGCAGCCTCGATCAAGGGGGGAACACTGAAGCTTTCTTT	CASSLDQGGNTEAFF
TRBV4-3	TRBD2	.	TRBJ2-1	TGCGCCAGCAGCCAAGATTGGACTAGCGGGAGGGTCTACAATGAGCAGTTCTTC	CASSQDWTSGRVYNEQFF
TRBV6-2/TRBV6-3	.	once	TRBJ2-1	TGTGCCAGCAGCCCCTACCGTGGCGGTCTGGTTTACAATGAGCAGTTCTTC	CASSPYRGGLVYNEQFF